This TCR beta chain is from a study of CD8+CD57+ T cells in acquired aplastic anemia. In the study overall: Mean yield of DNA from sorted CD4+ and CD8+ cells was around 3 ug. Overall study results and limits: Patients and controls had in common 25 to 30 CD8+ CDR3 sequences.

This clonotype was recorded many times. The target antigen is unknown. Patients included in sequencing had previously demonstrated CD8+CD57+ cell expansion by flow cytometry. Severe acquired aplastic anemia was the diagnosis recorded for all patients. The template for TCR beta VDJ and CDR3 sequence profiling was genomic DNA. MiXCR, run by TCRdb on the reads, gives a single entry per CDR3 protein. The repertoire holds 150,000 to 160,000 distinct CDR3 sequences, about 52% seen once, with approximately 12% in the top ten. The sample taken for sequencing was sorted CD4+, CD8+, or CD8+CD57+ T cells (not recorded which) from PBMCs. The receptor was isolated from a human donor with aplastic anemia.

CDR3 sequence (DNA): TGTGCCAGCTCCGGGGGGAACACTGAAGCTTTCTTT. This sequence encodes CASSGGNTEAFF. The J gene is TRBJ1-1, the V gene TRBV7-9, with D possibly matching TRBD1 (5 bases). Germline CDR1 reads SEHNR; CDR2 reads FQNEAQ (reference sequence). The V gene lost 8 bases and the J gene lost 1 base, with 8 bases spanning the gap. The CDR3 extends over 12 amino acids. The full variable domain, rest sourced from reference TRBV7-9 and TRBJ1-1, is DTGVSQNPRHKITKRGQNVTFRCDPISEHNRLYWYRQTLGQGPEFLTYFQNEAQLEKSRLLSDRFSAERPKGSFSTLEIQRTEQGDSAMYLCASSGGNTEAFFGQGTRLTVV.